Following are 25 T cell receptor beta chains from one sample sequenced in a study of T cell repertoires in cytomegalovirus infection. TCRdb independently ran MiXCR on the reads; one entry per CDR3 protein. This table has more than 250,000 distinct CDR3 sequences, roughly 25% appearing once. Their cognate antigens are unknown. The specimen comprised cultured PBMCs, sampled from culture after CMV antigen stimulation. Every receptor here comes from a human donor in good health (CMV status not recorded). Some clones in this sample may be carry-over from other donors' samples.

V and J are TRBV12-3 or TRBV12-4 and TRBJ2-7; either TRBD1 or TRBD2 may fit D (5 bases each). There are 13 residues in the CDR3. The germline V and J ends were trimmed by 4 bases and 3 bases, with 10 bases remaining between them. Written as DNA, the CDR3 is TGTGCCAGCAGTTCCGGGACGAACTACGAGCAGTACGTC. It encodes CASSSGTNYEQYV.

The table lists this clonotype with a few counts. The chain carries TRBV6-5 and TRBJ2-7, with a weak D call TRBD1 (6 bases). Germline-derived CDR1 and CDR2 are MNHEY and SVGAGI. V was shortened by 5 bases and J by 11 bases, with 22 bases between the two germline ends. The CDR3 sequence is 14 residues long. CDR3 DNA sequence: TGTGCCAGCAGTGACAGGCCCCCACCATCTATGGAGTACGTC. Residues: CASSDRPPPSMEYV.

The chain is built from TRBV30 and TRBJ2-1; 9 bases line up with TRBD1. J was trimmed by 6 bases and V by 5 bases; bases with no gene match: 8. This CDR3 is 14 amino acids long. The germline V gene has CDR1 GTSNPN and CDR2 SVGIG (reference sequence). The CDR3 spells CAWDGTGYGNEQFF. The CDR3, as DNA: TGTGCCTGGGACGGGACAGGGTATGGCAATGAGCAGTTCTTC. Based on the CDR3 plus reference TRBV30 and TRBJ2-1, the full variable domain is SQTIHQWPATLVQPVGSPLSLECTVEGTSNPNLYWYRQAAGRGLQLLFYSVGIGQISSEVPQNLSASRPQDRQFILSSKKLLLSDSGFYLCAWDGTGYGNEQFFGPGTRLTVL.

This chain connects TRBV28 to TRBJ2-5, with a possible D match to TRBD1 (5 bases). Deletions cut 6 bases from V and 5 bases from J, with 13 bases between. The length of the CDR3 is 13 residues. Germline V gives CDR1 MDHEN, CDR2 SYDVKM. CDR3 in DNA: TGTGCCAGCAGATCTGGGGCGCGGGAGACCCAGTACTTC. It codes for CASRSGARETQYF.

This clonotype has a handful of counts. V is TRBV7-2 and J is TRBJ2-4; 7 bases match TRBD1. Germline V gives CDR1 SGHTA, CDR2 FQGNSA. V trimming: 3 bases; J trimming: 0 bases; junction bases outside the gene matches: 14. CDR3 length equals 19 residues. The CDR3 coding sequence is TGTGCCAGCAGCTTCGTTCCCGTTCAACAGGGGATAGCCAAAAACATTCAGTACTTC. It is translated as CASSFVPVQQGIAKNIQYF.

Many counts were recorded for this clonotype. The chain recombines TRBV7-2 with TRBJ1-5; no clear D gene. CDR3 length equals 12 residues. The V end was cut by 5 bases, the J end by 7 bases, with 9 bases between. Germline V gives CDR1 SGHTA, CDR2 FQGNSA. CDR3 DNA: TGTGCCAGCAGCGGGCTGGGGCAGCCCCAGCATTTT. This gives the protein CASSGLGQPQHF.

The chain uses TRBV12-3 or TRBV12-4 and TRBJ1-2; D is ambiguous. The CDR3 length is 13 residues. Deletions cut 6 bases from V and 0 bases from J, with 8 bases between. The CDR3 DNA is TGTGCCAGCAGCGACCCCCCTAACTATGGCTACACCTTC. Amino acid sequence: CASSDPPNYGYTF.

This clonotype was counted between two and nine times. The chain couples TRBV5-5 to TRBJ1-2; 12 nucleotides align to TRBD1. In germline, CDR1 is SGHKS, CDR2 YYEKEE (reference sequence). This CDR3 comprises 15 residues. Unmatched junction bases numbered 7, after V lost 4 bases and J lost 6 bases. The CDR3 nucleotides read TGTGCCAGCAGCCGGGACAGGGGGCTTTTGGATGGCTACACCTTC. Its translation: CASSRDRGLLDGYTF.

The CDR3 DNA sequence: TGTGCCAGCAGCTCATCCGAGACAGGGGATTGGGATGAGCAGTTCTTC. Amino acids: CASSSSETGDWDEQFF. The chain has TRBV7-9 and TRBJ2-1; 8 positions agree with TRBD1. With 4 bases clipped from V and 8 bases from J, the junction kept 13 bases outside the gene matches. The CDR3 extends over 16 amino acids. Germline V gene sequence: CDR1 SEHNR, CDR2 FQNEAQ (reference sequence). The full variable domain, in which reference TRBV7-9 and TRBJ2-1 provide the parts outside the CDR3, is DTGVSQNPRHKITKRGQNVTFRCDPISEHNRLYWYRQTLGQGPEFLTYFQNEAQLEKSRLLSDRFSAERPKGSFSTLEIQRTEQGDSAMYLCASSSSETGDWDEQFFGPGTRLTVL.

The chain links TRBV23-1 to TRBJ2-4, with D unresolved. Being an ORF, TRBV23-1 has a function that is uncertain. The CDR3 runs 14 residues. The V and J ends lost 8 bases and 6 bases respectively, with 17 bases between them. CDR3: CASPSPPGPNIQYF. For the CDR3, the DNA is TGCGCCAGCCCCTCCCCCCCGGGCCCAAACATTCAGTACTTC.

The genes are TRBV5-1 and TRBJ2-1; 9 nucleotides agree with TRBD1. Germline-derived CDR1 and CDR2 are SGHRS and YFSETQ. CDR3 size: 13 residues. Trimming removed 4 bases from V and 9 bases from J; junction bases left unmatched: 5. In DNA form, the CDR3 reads TGCGCCAGCAGCAGGACAGGGGAGAGTGAGCAGTTCTTC. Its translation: CASSRTGESEQFF.

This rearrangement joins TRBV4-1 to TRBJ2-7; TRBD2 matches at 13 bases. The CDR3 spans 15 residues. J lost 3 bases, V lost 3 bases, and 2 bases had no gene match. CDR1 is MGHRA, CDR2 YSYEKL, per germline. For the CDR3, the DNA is TGCGCCAGCAGCCATAGGACTAGCGGGAGCTACGAGCAGTACTTC. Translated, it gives CASSHRTSGSYEQYF.

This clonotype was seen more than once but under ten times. Here the CDR3 reads CASSRVFANEQFF. The CDR3 DNA is TGCGCCAGCAGCCGGGTTTTCGCGAATGAGCAGTTCTTC. The chain recombines TRBV4-3 with TRBJ2-1; no firm D call. CDR1 LGHNA and CDR2 YSLEER come from the germline V gene. Trimming took off 4 bases at V and 7 bases at J, with 11 bases between the two ends. The CDR3 spans 13 residues.

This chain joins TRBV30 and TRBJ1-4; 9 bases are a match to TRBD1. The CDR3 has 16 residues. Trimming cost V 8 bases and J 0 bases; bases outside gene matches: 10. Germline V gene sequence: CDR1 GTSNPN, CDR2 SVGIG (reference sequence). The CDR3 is CAHGTGRLSTNEKLFF. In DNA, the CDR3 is TGTGCCCACGGGACAGGGCGCCTTTCAACTAATGAAAAACTGTTTTTT.

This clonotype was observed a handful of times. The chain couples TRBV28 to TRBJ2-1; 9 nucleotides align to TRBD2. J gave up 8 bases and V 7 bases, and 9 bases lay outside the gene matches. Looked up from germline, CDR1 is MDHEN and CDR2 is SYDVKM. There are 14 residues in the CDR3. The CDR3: CASKGLALSYEQFF. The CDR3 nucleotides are TGTGCCAGCAAGGGACTAGCCCTTTCGTATGAGCAGTTCTTC.

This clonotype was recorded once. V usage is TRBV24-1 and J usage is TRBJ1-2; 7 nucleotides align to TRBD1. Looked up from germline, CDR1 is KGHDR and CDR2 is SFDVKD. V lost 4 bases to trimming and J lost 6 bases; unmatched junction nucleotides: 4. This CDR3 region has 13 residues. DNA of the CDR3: TGTGCCACCAGTGACTACAGGGGAGATGGCTACACCTTC. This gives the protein CATSDYRGDGYTF.

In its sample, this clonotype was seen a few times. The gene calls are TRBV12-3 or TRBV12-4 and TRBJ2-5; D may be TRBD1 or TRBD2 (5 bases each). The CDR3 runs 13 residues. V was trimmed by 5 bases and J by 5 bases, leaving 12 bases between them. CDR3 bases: TGTGCCAGCAGTGTGAGGGGATTGGAGACCCAGTACTTC. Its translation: CASSVRGLETQYF.

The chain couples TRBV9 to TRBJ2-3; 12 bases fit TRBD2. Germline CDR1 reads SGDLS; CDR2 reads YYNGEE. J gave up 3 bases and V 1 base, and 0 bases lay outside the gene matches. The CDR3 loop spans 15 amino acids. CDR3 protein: CASSVTSGRTDTQYF. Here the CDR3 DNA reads TGTGCCAGCAGCGTAACTAGCGGGAGGACAGATACGCAGTATTTT.

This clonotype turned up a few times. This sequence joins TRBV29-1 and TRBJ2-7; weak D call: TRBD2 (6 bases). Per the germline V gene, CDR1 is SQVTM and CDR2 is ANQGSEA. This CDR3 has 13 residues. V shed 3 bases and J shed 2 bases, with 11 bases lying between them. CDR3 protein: CSVEDGSAYEQYV. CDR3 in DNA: TGCAGCGTTGAGGACGGGAGCGCCTACGAGCAGTACGTC.

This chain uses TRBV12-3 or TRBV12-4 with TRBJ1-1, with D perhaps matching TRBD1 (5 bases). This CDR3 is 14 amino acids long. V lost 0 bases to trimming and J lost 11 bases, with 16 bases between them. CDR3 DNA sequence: TGTGCCAGCAGTTTAGCAACACGACAGCCCGGGGCTTTCTTT. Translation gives CASSLATRQPGAFF.

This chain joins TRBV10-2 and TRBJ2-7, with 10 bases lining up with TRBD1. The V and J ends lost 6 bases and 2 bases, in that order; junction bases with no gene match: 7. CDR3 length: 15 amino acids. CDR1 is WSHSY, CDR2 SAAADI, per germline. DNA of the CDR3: TGCGCCAGCAGACCCGGGACAGGGGAACCCTACGAGCAGTACTTC. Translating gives CASRPGTGEPYEQYF.

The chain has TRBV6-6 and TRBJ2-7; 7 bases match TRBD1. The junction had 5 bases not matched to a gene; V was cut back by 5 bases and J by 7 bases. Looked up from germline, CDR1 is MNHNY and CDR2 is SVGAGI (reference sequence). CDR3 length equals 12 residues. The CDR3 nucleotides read TGTGCCAGCAGTCCAGGGACAGCTGAGCAGTACGTC. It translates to CASSPGTAEQYV.

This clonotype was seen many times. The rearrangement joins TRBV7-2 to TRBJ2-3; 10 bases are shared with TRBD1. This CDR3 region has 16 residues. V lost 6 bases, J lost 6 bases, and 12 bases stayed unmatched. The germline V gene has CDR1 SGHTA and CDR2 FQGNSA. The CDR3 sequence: CASSPSGDRGRDTQYF. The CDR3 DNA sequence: TGTGCCAGCAGTCCCTCTGGGGACAGGGGCAGGGATACGCAGTATTTT.

CDR3 in amino acids: CASSLDGGLSGRNEQFF. For the CDR3, the DNA is TGTGCCAGCAGCTTAGATGGGGGACTTAGCGGGAGGAATGAGCAGTTCTTC. This chain uses TRBV11-2 with TRBJ2-1; 10 bases align to TRBD2. Losses at the gene ends were 0 bases for V and 7 bases for J; bases not matched to a gene: 9. This CDR3 is built from 17 residues. Germline loops: CDR1 SGHAT, CDR2 FQNNGV.

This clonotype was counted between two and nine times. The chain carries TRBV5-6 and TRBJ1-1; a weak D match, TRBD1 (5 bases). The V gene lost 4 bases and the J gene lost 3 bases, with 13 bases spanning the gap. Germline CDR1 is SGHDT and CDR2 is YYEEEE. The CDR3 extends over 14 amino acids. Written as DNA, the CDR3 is TGTGCCAGCAGCCCGATAGACAGCTACACTGAAGCTTTCTTT. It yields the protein CASSPIDSYTEAFF.